This T cell receptor beta chain originates from a study of T cells in Graves' hyperthyroidism and ophthalmopathy. This clonotype has a count of ten or more. What was amplified from RNA transcripts were TCR beta CDR3 regions. The TCR CDR3 was amplified in a first-round RT-PCR using the HTBI primer set. MiXCR, run by TCRdb on the multiplex PCR reads, gives a single entry per CDR3 protein. The sample holds some 650,000 distinct CDR3 sequences; roughly a sixth are singletons and the top ten take 2.5% to 4%. The V end lost 1 base, the J end lost 9 bases, and 16 bases lay between the germline ends. This CDR3 region has 14 residues. The germline gives CDR1 SGHTA, CDR2 FQGNSA.

Sequenced material: blood. This TCR was recovered from a woman in her thirties or forties with Graves' ophthalmopathy. This chain links TRBV7-2 with TRBJ2-7, with a tentative D call TRBD2 (6 bases). This CDR3 reads CASSLVRLASVQYF. The CDR3, as DNA: TGTGCCAGCAGCTTAGTTAGGCTAGCGAGCGTGCAGTACTTC.